This TCR beta chain stems from a study of T-cell memory formation after mild COVID-19 (dated by TCRdb to the early 2020s). For context, the study as a whole: TCR sequence clusters from the two donors were found to be largely donor specific. Longitudinal TCRalpha and TCRbeta repertoire sequencing tracked T-cell clones expanding and contracting after mild COVID-19 in two donors. Two young, previously healthy adult volunteers, one female and one male, were included in the cohort. On the study overall, not on this receptor specifically: SARS-CoV-2 specificity was not confirmed for the second-wave clones peaking on day 37. Some responding clones were detected in pre-infection memory, suggesting pre-existing cross-reactive memory T cells joined the SARS-CoV-2 response. The study included only a couple of mild cases, and larger cohorts that include severe cases with pre-infection samples were judged to be necessary. Contracting CD4+ clones turned up mainly in the CM and EM memory subsets, whereas EMRA was where CD8+ clones were enriched. From day 15 to 85, contracting clones showed balanced CD4/CD8 phenotypes, whereas a second wave of clones that expanded from day 15 to 37 leaned towards CD4+.

Sequencing instrument: Illumina NovaSeq 6000. cDNA libraries for TCRalpha and TCRbeta were prepared by 5'RACE using constant-segment primers, with sample barcodes and unique molecular identifiers added. RNA was extracted from every sample with Trizol reagent. Libraries were amplified in two PCR steps, with a second sample barcode and Illumina TruSeq adapters added in the second step. Sequencing of the libraries was done on an Illumina NovaSeq, producing 2 x 150 bp paired-end reads. Regarding the original processing steps: Demultiplexing of reads and collapsing into UMI-guided consensus sequences were performed with migec v1.2.7. Using mixcr v2.1.11, UMI consensuses were aligned to TRA and TRB V and J templates and then assembled into clonotypes. Clonotypes were classified as expanded or contracted when called significant by both edgeR and NoisET, with noise models trained on biological replicates. For edgeR calls, a false discovery rate-adjusted p below 0.01 and a log2 fold-change threshold of 1 were applied. PCA with hierarchical clustering of max-normalized trajectories of the 1000 most abundant clonotypes was used as exploratory dynamics analysis. Each responding clone was given a CD4 or CD8 phenotype based on the CD4+ and CD8+ repertoires, which had been sequenced separately. TCRdb applied fastp at Q25 and MiXCR to the public reads, then kept only in-frame beta chains. Each CDR3 protein gets just one entry, which takes the most common genes and DNA from the rows behind it. What appears here as the V and J calls and clone size reflects TCRdb's work, not the paper's. This sample gives around 160,000 distinct CDR3 sequences in total; around 10% of them show up just once. Clones ranked in the top ten supply 3.8% of the sample.

Ficoll-Paque density gradient centrifugation was used to isolate PBMCs. This clonotype was counted only a few times. Its antigen remains unidentified. Per-nucleotide qualities are absent, and no much larger clonotype sits a single base away. CDR1 DFQATT and CDR2 SNEGSKA were looked up in the germline V gene (reference sequence). Reading from cysteine to phenylalanine, the CDR3 counts 16 amino acids. The retained sequence is limited to the CDR3, 48 bases, with the frame set at the first base. The V and J ends are trimmed by 4 bases and 0 bases, leaving 16 bases between them. The V and J segments used are TRBV20-1 and TRBJ1-5; the D region possibly corresponds to TRBD1 (6 bases align). This TCR was recovered from a man between 18 and 29 years old who had mild COVID-19 (a few samples of this study predate the infection). The sample titles of this study are shuffled in the database, so cell type and time point are left out; the donor was told from shared clones. The material sequenced was PBMCs or a T cell subset sorted from them (not recorded which). The nucleotide sequence reads TGCAGTGCTACTATGCCGGGACACCCTAGCAATCAGCCCCAGCATTTT. The translation is CSATMPGHPSNQPQHF.